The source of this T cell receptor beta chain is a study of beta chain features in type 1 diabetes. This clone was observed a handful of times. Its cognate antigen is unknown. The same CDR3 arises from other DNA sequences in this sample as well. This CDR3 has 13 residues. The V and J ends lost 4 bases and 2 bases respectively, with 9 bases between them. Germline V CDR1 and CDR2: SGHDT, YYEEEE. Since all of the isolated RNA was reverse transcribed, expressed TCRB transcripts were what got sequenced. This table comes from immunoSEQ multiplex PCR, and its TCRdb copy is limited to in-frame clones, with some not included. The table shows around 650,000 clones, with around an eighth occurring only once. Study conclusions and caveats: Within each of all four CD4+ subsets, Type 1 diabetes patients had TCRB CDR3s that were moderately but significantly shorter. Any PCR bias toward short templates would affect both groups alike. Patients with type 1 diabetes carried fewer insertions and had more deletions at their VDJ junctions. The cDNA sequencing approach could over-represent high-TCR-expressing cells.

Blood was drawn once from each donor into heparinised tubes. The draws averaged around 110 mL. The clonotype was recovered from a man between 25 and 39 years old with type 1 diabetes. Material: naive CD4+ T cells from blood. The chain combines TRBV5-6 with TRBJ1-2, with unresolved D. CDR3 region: CASSPGRNYGYTF. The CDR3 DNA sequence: TGTGCCAGCAGCCCCGGACGGAACTATGGCTACACCTTC.